This note documents a single T cell receptor (beta chain) sequence. Its antigen is not identified. This entry comes from a study of T cell responses to AZD1222 COVID-19 vaccine. Overall study findings and caveats: Spike as a whole was targeted by vaccine-associated CD4 TCRs, dominant at 160-218 and 743-854. Researchers took repertoire samples only after the peak T cell response had come. White British ancestry dominated among donors, who included more females, and clonal diversity was possibly underestimated.

Pooling of second doses given at about 4 or about 12 weeks was done. Clones were read by immunoSEQ multiplex PCR, and TCRdb kept only the in-frame ones, dropping some. The sample lists about 170,000 clones, around 90% occurring once. Trimming cost V 5 bases and J 2 bases; bases outside gene matches: 10. The CDR3 runs to 16 residues. The germline gives CDR1 MNHEY, CDR2 SVGEGT. The chain combines TRBV6-2 or TRBV6-3 with TRBJ2-5; 8 positions agree with TRBD2. Sequencing used peripheral blood, obtained 28 days after the second AZD1222 dose. The sequence derives from an adult who received the AZD1222 COVID-19 vaccine. The CDR3 spells CASSPPGVAGQETQYF. As DNA, the CDR3 is TGTGCCAGCAGTCCCCCGGGGGTAGCGGGGCAAGAGACCCAGTACTTC.